This entry concerns a single TCR beta chain. The sample comes from a study of blood T cell repertoires in COVID-19. The wider study: Samples of COVID-19 (acute and convalescent) were obtained from the United States, Italy and Spain. The analysed material was cDNA or gDNA that came from T cells, B-cell-depleted T cells, or PBMCs.

This CDR3 contains 17 residues. Under the authors' procedure: Reference gene primers were amplified, and this amplification served to estimate nucleated cell counts. Sequencing was performed with immunoSEQ multiplex PCR; in TCRdb, only in-frame clones are kept and a portion is missing. The D gene and trimming were derived from the DNA, and the V and J assignments and clone size from that table. The sample lists about 380,000 clones, more than 80% occurring once. This clonotype was obtained from a man in his forties with acute or convalescent COVID-19. Sequencing was done on a sample of peripheral blood. J is TRBJ2-2 and V is TRBV21-1; TRBD1 is the table's D call and was not checked against the DNA. TRBV21-1 is a known pseudogene. CDR3 region: CASSESQGRANTGELFF. CDR3 sequence (DNA): TGTGCCAGCAGCGAAAGCCAGGGCAGGGCGAACACCGGGGAGCTGTTTTTT.